Each of the 5 T cell receptor beta chains below was sequenced from the same sample in a study of T-cell reconstitution after alpha-beta-depleted transplantation in children. Unique molecular identifiers were built into the TCRbeta library. In TCRdb, the PCR reads were re-called with MiXCR into one record per CDR3 protein. In the table there are approximately 520,000 distinct CDR3 sequences, 10% to 12% of which are singletons. Sequences were derived from PBMCs, mostly from graft donor cells, sampled 180 days after TCRalphabeta/CD19-depleted stem cell transplant. Receptors originate from a female patient aged 2-9 years who had a stem cell transplant for aplastic anemia, so the T cells may come from the graft donor.

The chain couples TRBV29-1 to TRBJ2-3; TRBD2 aligns across 11 bases. With 6 bases clipped from V and 4 bases from J, the junction kept 15 bases outside the gene matches. CDR3 length: 17 amino acids. Germline CDR1 and CDR2: SQVTM and ANQGSEA. The CDR3 region is CSVRNPYIAGGADTQYF. As DNA, the CDR3 is TGCAGCGTCCGAAATCCTTACATAGCGGGAGGGGCAGATACGCAGTATTTT.

There are a few counts of this clonotype. V usage is TRBV18 and J usage is TRBJ1-1, with D perhaps matching TRBD1 (6 bases). The germline V gene encodes CDR1 KGHSH and CDR2 LQKENI. CDR3 length: 17 residues. The germline V and J ends were trimmed by 2 bases and 2 bases, with 18 bases remaining between them. The CDR3 here is CASSPSKAPGVNTEAFF. CDR3 DNA sequence: TGTGCCAGCTCACCATCGAAGGCGCCAGGGGTTAACACTGAAGCTTTCTTT.

This clonotype occurred a few times. The V and J genes are TRBV20-1 and TRBJ2-7; tentatively, D is TRBD2 (6 bases). The CDR3 totals 15 residues. With 6 bases removed from V and 0 bases from J, the gap between germline ends came to 18 bases. Germline V gene sequence: CDR1 DFQATT, CDR2 SNEGSKA (reference sequence). In DNA form, the CDR3 reads TGCAGTGCAAAGCCCTGGAGGGCCGGCTCCTACGAGCAGTACTTC. Protein sequence: CSAKPWRAGSYEQYF.

This clonotype has a count of ten or more. The J gene is TRBJ1-2, the V gene TRBV5-1; no clear D. The germline V gene has CDR1 SGHRS and CDR2 YFSETQ. This CDR3 has 11 residues. The V end was cut by 1 base, the J end by 14 bases, with 12 bases between. CDR3 loop: CASSLRGLETF. As DNA, the CDR3 is TGCGCCAGCAGCTTGCGGGGTTTGGAGACCTTC. Based on the CDR3 plus reference TRBV5-1 and TRBJ1-2, the full variable domain is KAGVTQTPRYLIKTRGQQVTLSCSPISGHRSVSWYQQTPGQGLQFLFEYFSETQRNKGNFPGRFSGRQFSNSRSEMNVSTLELGDSALYLCASSLRGLETFGSGTRLTVV.

A few counts support this clonotype. This chain connects TRBV9 to TRBJ2-7; the D gene is possibly TRBD2 (6 bases). This CDR3 region has 13 residues. V was shortened by 3 bases and J by 4 bases, with 11 bases between the two germline ends. Germline CDR1 is SGDLS and CDR2 is YYNGEE. The CDR3 here is CASSAAGGYEQYF. In DNA form, the CDR3 reads TGTGCCAGCAGCGCTGCCGGGGGTTACGAGCAGTACTTC.